The clone carrying this T cell receptor (beta chain) was observed many times. It was by 5'RACE with 10-nucleotide random UMIs that the cDNA was made. Over 160 million TCR-beta sequences from 15-18 subjects came from every sequencing run. TCRdb reprocessed the 5' RACE reads via MiXCR and lists one record per CDR3 protein. The table includes around 30,000 distinct CDR3 sequences, approximately 2.7% detected once. This entry is derived from a study of neurological immune-mediated disorders. This clonotype was sampled from a woman in her forties or fifties with multiple sclerosis. The specimen was PBMCs.

The CDR3 nucleotides read TGTGCCAGCAGTTTAGGCCGGGGCATGGAGACCCAGTACTTC. It translates to CASSLGRGMETQYF. V is TRBV12-3 or TRBV12-4 and J is TRBJ2-5; D may match TRBD1 or TRBD2 (5 bases each). The CDR3 runs to 14 residues. V gave up 1 base and J gave up 5 bases, with 11 bases separating them.